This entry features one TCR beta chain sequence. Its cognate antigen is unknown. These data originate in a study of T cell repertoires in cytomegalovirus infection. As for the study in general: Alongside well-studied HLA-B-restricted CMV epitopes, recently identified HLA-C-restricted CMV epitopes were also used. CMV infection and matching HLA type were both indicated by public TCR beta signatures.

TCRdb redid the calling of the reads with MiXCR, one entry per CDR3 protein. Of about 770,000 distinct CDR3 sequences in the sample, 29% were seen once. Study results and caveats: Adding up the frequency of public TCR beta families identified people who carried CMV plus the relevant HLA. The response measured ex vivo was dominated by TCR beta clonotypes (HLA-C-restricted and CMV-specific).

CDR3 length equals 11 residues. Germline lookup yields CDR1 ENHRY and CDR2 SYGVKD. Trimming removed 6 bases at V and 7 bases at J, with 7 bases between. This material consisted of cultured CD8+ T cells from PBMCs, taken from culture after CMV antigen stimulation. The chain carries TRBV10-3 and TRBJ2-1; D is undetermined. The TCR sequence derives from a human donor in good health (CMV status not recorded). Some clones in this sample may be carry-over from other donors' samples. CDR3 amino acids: CAISVGNEQFF. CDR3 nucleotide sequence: TGTGCCATCAGCGTGGGGAATGAGCAGTTCTTC.